This TCR beta chain was observed in a study of blood T cells in healthy people across ages. This CDR3 is 14 amino acids long. Trimming cost V 0 bases and J 6 bases, with 15 bases left between them. The germline V gene encodes CDR1 SQVTM and CDR2 ANQGSEA. This clonotype was detected a few times. Using a J-beta primer mix together with a sample-barcoded 5' primer, a second PCR was run for roughly 6 to 11 cycles. Via MiXCR, TCRdb re-called the 5' RACE reads, giving one row per CDR3 protein. Of more than 900,000 distinct CDR3 sequences listed, under 30% are singletons. The same data also went into a second study, on T cells of mothers and their children.

The TCR sequence derives from a girl aged 2-10 years in good health. Specimen: blood. The gene calls are TRBV29-1 and TRBJ2-7; either TRBD1 or TRBD2 may supply D (5 bases each). CDR3 region: CSVEDLGTGTEQYF. The CDR3 nucleotides read TGCAGCGTTGAAGATTTGGGGACCGGGACCGAGCAGTACTTC.